Following are 27 T cell receptor beta chains from one sample sequenced in a study of shared clonotypes between healthy human individuals. The repertoire was sequenced with immunoSEQ multiplex PCR; TCRdb's copy has only in-frame clones and lacks some. In the table there are about 2.4 million clones, around 90% of which are singletons. Sequencing was done on a sample of naive CD4+ T cells sorted from blood. Specified subset: CD45RA+ positively selected. These receptors all come from a man younger than 35 in good health.

The rearrangement uses TRBV7-9 and TRBJ2-7; unclear D gene. The length of the CDR3 is 11 residues. The germline V gene encodes CDR1 SEHNR and CDR2 FQNEAQ (reference sequence). V was cut by 5 bases and J by 2 bases, with 4 bases left in between. Written as DNA, the CDR3 is TGTGCCAGCAGCACCCCCTACGAGCAGTACTTC. It specifies CASSTPYEQYF.

CDR3 nucleotide sequence: TGTGCCAGTAGTATCAGAGTAGGCTATGGCTACACCTTC. Translation: CASSIRVGYGYTF. The gene calls are TRBV19 and TRBJ1-2; D is undetermined. Germline assignment: CDR1 LNHDA and CDR2 SQIVND (reference sequence). V dropped 3 bases and J dropped 4 bases, with 9 bases sitting between them. The CDR3 length is 13 residues. Full variable domain (outside the CDR3, taken from reference TRBV19 and TRBJ1-2): DGGITQSPKYLFRKEGQNVTLSCEQNLNHDAMYWYRQDPGQGLRLIYYSQIVNDFQKGDIAEGYSVSREKKESFPLTVTSAQKNPTAFYLCASSIRVGYGYTFGSGTRLTVV.

The chain employs TRBV29-1 and TRBJ2-1; D is unresolved. Trimming removed 6 bases from V and 0 bases from J, with 15 bases in between. CDR3 size: 15 residues. Germline CDR1 is SQVTM and CDR2 is ANQGSEA. This CDR3 reads CSVLPRQPSYNEQFF. The CDR3 bases are TGCAGCGTCCTGCCCAGGCAACCCTCCTACAATGAGCAGTTCTTC.

The chain couples TRBV2 to TRBJ2-2, with TRBD1 matching over 9 bases. The CDR3 is 17 amino acids. CDR1 SNHLY and CDR2 FYNNEI come from the germline V gene. The junction had 10 bases not matched to a gene; V was cut back by 3 bases and J by 5 bases. The CDR3 protein is CASSEPRQGGDTGELFF. Here the CDR3 DNA reads TGTGCCAGCAGTGAGCCGCGACAGGGGGGAGATACCGGGGAGCTGTTTTTT.

The DNA for the CDR3 is TGCAGCGTCGCCCGGGACAGGGGGCCCTACGAGCAGTACTTC. Its protein is CSVARDRGPYEQYF. The chain carries TRBV29-1 and TRBJ2-7, with 12 positions matching TRBD1. V dropped 6 bases and J dropped 2; count of bases not matched to a gene: 5. This CDR3 has 14 residues. Germline V gives CDR1 SQVTM, CDR2 ANQGSEA.

The chain has TRBV4-3 and TRBJ2-2; 8 bases line up with TRBD2. The J segment lost 5 bases and the V segment lost 1 base, leaving 9 bases of the junction unmatched. The CDR3 length is 17 residues. The germline CDR1 and CDR2 sequences are LGHNA and YSLEER. CDR3 protein: CASSQALSGSWTGELFF. Here the CDR3 DNA reads TGCGCCAGCAGCCAAGCCCTCAGCGGGAGTTGGACCGGGGAGCTGTTTTTT.

A word on this clone: The sample carries other DNA sequences with the same CDR3. The rearrangement joins TRBV5-5 to TRBJ2-5; 10 nucleotides align to TRBD2. This CDR3 is built from 16 residues. Per the germline V gene, CDR1 is SGHKS and CDR2 is YYEKEE (reference sequence). V lost 0 bases, J lost 2 bases, and 4 bases stayed unmatched. Written as DNA, the CDR3 is TGTGCCAGCAGCTTGGGACTAGCGGGTGGGCAAGAGACCCAGTACTTC. This encodes CASSLGLAGGQETQYF.

The chain uses TRBV29-1 and TRBJ2-7; D unclear. V was clipped by 4 bases and J by 6 bases, with 7 bases between them. The length of the CDR3 is 10 residues. Germline V gene data show CDR1 as SQVTM and CDR2 as ANQGSEA. This CDR3 is CSVGQSEQYF. CDR3 DNA sequence: TGCAGCGTTGGCCAAAGCGAGCAGTACTTC.

CDR3 in amino acids: CASSYLDRAYEQYF. CDR3 coding DNA: TGTGCCAGCAGTTACCTTGACAGGGCCTACGAGCAGTACTTC. The V gene is TRBV6-5, the J gene TRBJ2-7; 7 bases align to TRBD1. V gave up 2 bases and J gave up 2 bases; unmatched junction bases: 3. Germline loops: CDR1 MNHEY, CDR2 SVGAGI. This CDR3 is built from 14 residues.

The V gene is TRBV2, the J gene TRBJ2-3; D is perhaps TRBD2 (6 bases). Per germline, CDR1 SNHLY and CDR2 FYNNEI. The CDR3 consists of 12 residues. The V end was cut by 9 bases, the J end by 6 bases, with 13 bases between. CDR3 protein: CARNDGGDTQYF. CDR3 in DNA: TGTGCCAGGAACGATGGGGGGGATACGCAGTATTTT. Full variable domain (outside the CDR3, taken from reference TRBV2 and TRBJ2-3): EPEVTQTPSHQVTQMGQEVILRCVPISNHLYFYWYRQILGQKVEFLVSFYNNEISEKSEIFDDQFSVERPDGSNFTLKIRSTKLEDSAMYFCARNDGGDTQYFGPGTRLTVL.

This chain links TRBV7-8 with TRBJ1-5, with D possibly TRBD1 on 5 matching bases. Trimming stripped 5 bases from V and 1 base from J, with 15 bases between. CDR3 length: 16 amino acids. The germline CDR1 and CDR2 sequences are SGHVS and FQNEAQ. The CDR3 DNA follows: TGTGCCAGCAGCCCCGTGGGGGGGTTAAGCAATCAGCCCCAGCATTTT. Protein product: CASSPVGGLSNQPQHF.

The chain links TRBV18 to TRBJ2-2; D may be TRBD1 or TRBD2 (6 bases each). The germline V gene has CDR1 KGHSH and CDR2 LQKENI. The CDR3 is 16 residues long. Trimming removed 6 bases at V and 7 bases at J, with 21 bases between. CDR3 loop: CASSRFSGAQNGELFF. For the CDR3, the DNA is TGTGCCAGCTCCCGATTTTCGGGGGCGCAGAACGGGGAGCTGTTTTTT.

The chain employs TRBV6-6 and TRBJ2-3, with a possible D match to TRBD2 (6 bases). V was clipped by 5 bases and J by 3 bases, with 12 bases between them. The length of the CDR3 is 14 residues. Germline V CDR1 and CDR2: MNHNY, SVGAGI (reference sequence). The chain's CDR3 is CASSPGVSTDTQYF. CDR3 coding DNA: TGTGCCAGCAGTCCGGGGGTTTCGACAGATACGCAGTATTTT.

The rearrangement joins TRBV25-1 to TRBJ1-2; a weak D match, TRBD1 (6 bases). This CDR3 spans 14 amino acids. V shed 2 bases and J shed 7 bases, with 14 bases lying between them. CDR1 MGHDK and CDR2 SYGVNS come from the germline V gene. The CDR3 protein is CASSELDSVGGYTF. The CDR3 coding sequence is TGTGCCAGCAGTGAACTGGACAGTGTTGGTGGCTACACCTTC.

This chain joins TRBV18 and TRBJ1-1; D not certain. CDR1 and CDR2 (germline): KGHSH, LQKENI. Trimming cost V 5 bases and J 5 bases, with 12 bases left between them. The CDR3 runs to 13 residues. The CDR3 region is CASSVEVRTEAFF. The DNA of the CDR3 is TGTGCCAGCTCAGTTGAGGTGAGGACTGAAGCTTTCTTT.

The rearrangement uses TRBV7-8 and TRBJ2-3; 14 bases line up with TRBD2. Germline V gene sequence: CDR1 SGHVS, CDR2 FQNEAQ. Unmatched junction bases numbered 5, after V lost 1 base and J lost 2 bases. This CDR3 has 18 amino acids. CDR3 region: CASSLGGLAGVSTDTQYF. The CDR3 DNA sequence: TGTGCCAGCAGCTTAGGGGGACTAGCGGGAGTGTCCACAGATACGCAGTATTTT.

The chain has TRBV27 and TRBJ1-1; 7 bases match TRBD1. Germline V gives CDR1 MNHEY, CDR2 SMNVEV (reference sequence). V dropped 6 bases and J dropped 3; count of bases not matched to a gene: 4. This CDR3 is 13 amino acids long. The CDR3 loop is CASRMDRYTEAFF. The DNA for the CDR3 is TGTGCCAGCAGGATGGACAGGTACACTGAAGCTTTCTTT.

The chain is built from TRBV4-3 and TRBJ2-7; no clear D gene. Germline loops: CDR1 LGHNA, CDR2 YSLEER. This CDR3 region has 13 residues. V lost 2 bases and J lost 2, with 7 bases in between. CDR3 DNA: TGCGCCAGCAGCCAATACATTGCCTACGAGCAGTACTTC. Its protein product is CASSQYIAYEQYF.

This clone appeared once. The V call is TRBV5-1, the J call TRBJ2-4; the match to TRBD2 covers 13 bases. There are 14 residues in the CDR3. Trimming removed 4 bases from V and 8 bases from J; junction bases left unmatched: 3. The V gene's germline CDR1 is SGHRS and CDR2 YFSETQ. The DNA of the CDR3 is TGCGCCAGCAGCCGGACTAGCGGGGGCTACATTCAGTACTTC. It yields the protein CASSRTSGGYIQYF.

This clone was detected once. The chain joins TRBV28 to TRBJ2-7; D is tentatively TRBD1 or TRBD2 (6 bases each). V was trimmed by 3 bases and J by 0 bases, leaving 15 bases between them. Germline lookup yields CDR1 MDHEN and CDR2 SYDVKM. The CDR3 is made up of 16 amino acids. In DNA form, the CDR3 reads TGTGCCAGCAGTTTTGGCTCGTGGGGGGCCTCCTACGAGCAGTACTTC. Its protein product is CASSFGSWGASYEQYF.

This chain joins TRBV5-4 and TRBJ2-1, with no clear D. The V end lost 0 bases, the J end lost 2 bases, and 9 bases lay between the germline ends. The CDR3 contains 15 residues. Germline V gene sequence: CDR1 SGHNT, CDR2 YYREEE (reference sequence). The CDR3 loop reads CASSLAGFAYNEQFF. CDR3 nucleotides: TGTGCCAGCAGCTTGGCAGGCTTCGCCTACAATGAGCAGTTCTTC. The full variable domain, in which reference TRBV5-4 and TRBJ2-1 provide the parts outside the CDR3, is ETGVTQSPTHLIKTRGQQVTLRCSSQSGHNTVSWYQQALGQGPQFIFQYYREEENGRGNFPPRFSGLQFPNYSSELNVNALELDDSALYLCASSLAGFAYNEQFFGPGTRLTVL.

The rearrangement links TRBV7-2 to TRBJ1-5, with 11 bases that match TRBD1. The CDR3 is 15 residues long. The junction had 6 bases not matched to a gene; V was cut back by 5 bases and J by 6 bases. Germline V gives CDR1 SGHTA, CDR2 FQGNSA. CDR3 protein: CASSGRTGGSQPQHF. DNA for the CDR3: TGTGCCAGCAGCGGGCGGACAGGGGGCAGTCAGCCCCAGCATTTT.

V usage is TRBV5-6 and J usage is TRBJ1-5; 10 positions match TRBD1. V lost 3 bases, J lost 3 bases, and 3 bases stayed unmatched. Germline V gene sequence: CDR1 SGHDT, CDR2 YYEEEE. The CDR3 is 15 residues long. The CDR3 region has the DNA TGTGCCAGCAGCTCGGACAGGGGGAACAATCAGCCCCAGCATTTT. The encoded protein is CASSSDRGNNQPQHF. Using reference TRBV5-6 and TRBJ1-5 for the parts outside the CDR3, the full variable domain is DAGVTQSPTHLIKTRGQQVTLRCSPKSGHDTVSWYQQALGQGPQFIFQYYEEEERQRGNFPDRFSGHQFPNYSSELNVNALLLGDSALYLCASSSDRGNNQPQHFGDGTRLSIL.

The rearrangement links TRBV2 to TRBJ2-3; tentative D call: TRBD1 (5 bases). The germline V and J ends were trimmed by 2 bases and 8 bases, with 11 bases remaining between them. The CDR3 sequence is 13 residues long. The germline CDR1 and CDR2 sequences are SNHLY and FYNNEI. CDR3 in amino acids: CASSEIREGTQYF. The CDR3 DNA sequence: TGTGCCAGCAGTGAAATCAGGGAAGGTACGCAGTATTTT.

The chain has TRBV2 and TRBJ2-7, with D perhaps given as TRBD1 or TRBD2 (6 bases each). Deletions cut 4 bases from V and 2 bases from J, with 18 bases between. Germline assignment: CDR1 SNHLY and CDR2 FYNNEI. The CDR3 spans 16 residues. CDR3 DNA: TGTGCCAGCAGTGTCCGTTGGGGGGCTCAAACCTACGAGCAGTACTTC. This sequence encodes CASSVRWGAQTYEQYF.

The rearrangement links TRBV10-3 to TRBJ2-3; D might be TRBD2 (6 bases). The V gene lost 3 bases and the J gene lost 5 bases, with 12 bases spanning the gap. The CDR3 runs 14 residues. Germline CDR1 reads ENHRY; CDR2 reads SYGVKD. CDR3 residues: CAISDGGLRDTQYF. The CDR3 DNA reads TGTGCCATCAGTGATGGAGGGTTGCGAGATACGCAGTATTTT.

This clone was seen once. This sequence joins TRBV5-1 and TRBJ2-7; 7 positions agree with TRBD1. Germline V gene data show CDR1 as SGHRS and CDR2 as YFSETQ. The CDR3 spans 15 residues. The trim removed 3 bases at V and 1 base at J, leaving 7 bases unmatched. The CDR3 DNA sequence: TGCGCCAGCAGCTCAACCGGGACAGCTTCCTACGAGCAGTACTTC. It translates to CASSSTGTASYEQYF.